This TCR beta chain was recorded in a study of human T cells and chemical hapten exposure. The study extracted total RNA from unfractionated whole blood. The library gave individual cDNA molecules unique molecular identifiers. TCRdb itself ran the reads through MiXCR, one entry per CDR3 protein. The data contain about 120,000 distinct CDR3 sequences, over 7.5% of them singletons. CDR1 and CDR2 from the germline V gene are SEHNR and FQNEAQ (reference sequence). This CDR3 has 13 amino acids. The V and J ends lost 1 base and 6 bases respectively, with 10 bases between them. This clonotype was sampled from a human donor in good health. Some clones in this sample may be carry-over from other donors' samples. The J gene is TRBJ2-7, the V gene TRBV7-9; D is undetermined. The sample was whole blood. Written as DNA, the CDR3 is TGTGCCAGCAGCTTAGTTGGCGAGATCGAGCAGTACTTC. Its protein is CASSLVGEIEQYF.